The sequence of this TCR beta chain was determined in a study of identical twins. TCRdb redid the calling of the 5' RACE reads with MiXCR, one entry per CDR3 protein. Of under 1 million distinct CDR3 sequences in the sample, around an eighth are singletons; the top ten hold 1.5% to 2%. Among all donors, each was a healthy Caucasian. The V end was cut by 2 bases, the J end by 5 bases, with 16 bases between. The CDR3 covers 16 residues. Germline V gene lookup returns CDR1 ENHRY and CDR2 SYGVKD. A further study also used this sample, focusing on yellow fever vaccine responses in identical twins.

The TCR sequence derives from a woman between 18 and 29 years old in good health. The sequenced sample consisted of PBMCs. The chain carries TRBV10-3 and TRBJ2-1, with TRBD2 as a possible D gene (6 bases). CDR3 DNA: TGTGCCATCAGTGAGGGGGGTGGGGGGAGACACAATGAGCAGTTCTTC. Amino acids: CAISEGGGGRHNEQFF.